This TCR beta chain was sequenced in a study of blood T cell repertoires in COVID-19. Turning to the study itself: Samples of COVID-19 (acute and convalescent) were obtained from the United States, Italy and Spain. PBMCs, B-cell-depleted T cells, or T cells provided the cDNA or gDNA that made up the material.

Germline lookup yields CDR1 MNHEY and CDR2 SVGEGT. Trimming took off 4 bases at V and 8 bases at J, with 14 bases between the two ends. The CDR3 length is 13 residues. In the original workflow: Estimates of nucleated cell counts were drawn from the amplification of reference gene primers. Here immunoSEQ multiplex PCR was the method, and the copy in TCRdb shows in-frame clones only, minus some. V, J and clone size are those of that table, while D and trimming were read from the DNA. This repertoire shows around 72,000 clones, about nine tenths found once; its top ten account for roughly 14%. The chain joins TRBV6-2 or TRBV6-3 to TRBJ1-2; TRBD1 might be the D (5 bases). This TCR came from a human donor with active COVID-19. The donor label of this sample is uncertain. Sequenced input: peripheral blood. CDR3 protein: CASSLRAGQGYTF. CDR3 in DNA: TGTGCCAGCAGTTTAAGAGCAGGGCAAGGCTACACCTTC.